These 9 T cell receptor beta chains were sequenced from one sample in a study of T cells in tuberculosis. Sequencing was performed with immunoSEQ multiplex PCR; in TCRdb, only in-frame clones are kept and a portion is missing. The table lists tens of thousands of clones, 80% to 95% of them singletons. Material for sequencing was PBMCs. These receptors all stem from a donor aged 10 to 29 with latent tuberculosis or without tuberculosis infection.

The CDR3 sequence: CASSWTGAVSYNEQFF. CDR3 DNA: TGTGCCAGCAGCTGGACAGGGGCGGTCTCCTACAATGAGCAGTTCTTC. This sequence joins TRBV5-6 and TRBJ2-1; TRBD1 matches at 9 bases. Germline CDR1 SGHDT, CDR2 YYEEEE. After removal of 3 bases from V and 0 bases from J, the junction contained 4 bases not matched to a gene. This CDR3 has 16 residues. The full variable domain, rest sourced from reference TRBV5-6 and TRBJ2-1, is DAGVTQSPTHLIKTRGQQVTLRCSPKSGHDTVSWYQQALGQGPQFIFQYYEEEERQRGNFPDRFSGHQFPNYSSELNVNALLLGDSALYLCASSWTGAVSYNEQFFGPGTRLTVL.

This chain uses TRBV7-8 with TRBJ2-2; D may be TRBD2 (5 bases). The CDR3 is 16 amino acids. V dropped 5 bases and J dropped 5 bases, with 18 bases sitting between them. Germline CDR1 is SGHVS and CDR2 is FQNEAQ. The CDR3 here is CASSPEGLALTGELFF. CDR3 DNA sequence: TGTGCCAGCAGCCCCGAAGGGCTAGCACTAACCGGGGAGCTGTTTTTT.

A remark on this clone: The junction departs from the called germline gene at one end, perhaps through a read error. The chain uses TRBV28 and TRBJ2-5, with D possibly matching TRBD2 (6 bases). The CDR3 length is 13 residues. CDR1 is MDHEN and CDR2 is SYDVKM in the germline V gene. The CDR3 sequence: CASSEGTQGTQYF. The CDR3 region has the DNA TGTGCCAGCAGCGAAGGGACTCAAGGGACCCAGTACTTC.

V and J are TRBV5-8 and TRBJ1-5; D might be TRBD1 (5 bases). Germline CDR1 is SGHTS and CDR2 is YDEGEE. The ends were cut back, 6 bases at V and 1 base at J, with 14 bases in the middle. This CDR3 comprises 15 residues. The CDR3 nucleotides are TGTGCCAGCACCTGGTTGCGGGGGAGCAATCAGCCCCAGCATTTT. Protein product: CASTWLRGSNQPQHF.

This chain connects TRBV27 to TRBJ2-1; D possibly corresponds to TRBD1 (5 bases). This CDR3 has 16 amino acids. Trimming removed 6 bases at V and 5 bases at J, with 20 bases between. Germline loops: CDR1 MNHEY, CDR2 SMNVEV (reference sequence). This chain's CDR3 is CASRTGRQGTNNEQFF. In nucleotides, the CDR3 is TGTGCCAGCAGGACTGGTCGGCAGGGAACAAACAATGAGCAGTTCTTC.

This rearrangement joins TRBV4-3 to TRBJ2-1; maybe TRBD1 (6 bases). The CDR3 totals 15 residues. Germline lookup yields CDR1 LGHNA and CDR2 YSLEER. The V end lost 5 bases, the J end lost 7 bases, and 18 bases lay between the germline ends. CDR3 coding DNA: TGCGCCAGCAGCTCCTCAGCTGGGGGCAGGAATGAGCAGTTCTTC. This gives the protein CASSSSAGGRNEQFF.

The rearrangement links TRBV10-3 to TRBJ2-3; TRBD2 matches at 8 bases. Per the germline V gene, CDR1 is ENHRY and CDR2 is SYGVKD. The CDR3 covers 20 residues. Losses at the gene ends were 4 bases for V and 0 bases for J; bases not matched to a gene: 18. DNA for the CDR3: TGTGCCATCAGTGCCCCTGGTCCCGGGGGGGGTCTCGATAGCACAGATACGCAGTATTTT. The encoded protein is CAISAPGPGGGLDSTDTQYF.

The CDR3 DNA reads as TGTGCCAGCAGCTTTAAGGGGACAGGGAGGAACAATGAGCAGTTCTTC. It encodes CASSFKGTGRNNEQFF. V and J are TRBV7-2 and TRBJ2-1, with 9 positions matching TRBD1. V lost 3 bases, J lost 5 bases, and 8 bases stayed unmatched. The CDR3 runs to 16 residues. Germline CDR1 reads SGHTA; CDR2 reads FQGNSA.

The CDR3 coding sequence is TGCGCCAGCAGTCCGCAGGGTAACTATGGCTACACCTTC. It specifies CASSPQGNYGYTF. V gene TRBV5-1 combines with J gene TRBJ1-2, with D possibly matching TRBD1 (5 bases). The CDR3 spans 13 residues. Per germline, CDR1 SGHRS and CDR2 YFSETQ. Trimming pared 5 bases from V and 1 base from J, leaving 9 bases between.